Each of the 11 T cell receptor beta chains below was sequenced from the same sample in a study of blood T cells in healthy people across ages. Together with a sample-barcoded 5' primer, a J-beta primer mix was included in a second PCR lasting roughly 6 to 12 cycles. Via MiXCR, TCRdb re-called the 5' RACE reads, giving one row per CDR3 protein. Here the sample spans about 1.7 million distinct CDR3 sequences, about 28% being singletons. Sequences were obtained from blood. All receptors come from a woman in her twenties or thirties in good health.

This clonotype showed up just a few times. At one end the junction does not follow the germline gene, possibly because of a read error. The chain has TRBV4-2 and TRBJ2-1; 8 nucleotides match TRBD2. Per germline, CDR1 LGHNA and CDR2 YNFKEQ. The CDR3 loop spans 12 amino acids. The CDR3 coding sequence is TGTGCCAGCAGCCAAGAAGACGGGAGGGGGTCCTTC. Translated, it gives CASSQEDGRGSF.

Here the CDR3 DNA reads TGTGCCAGCAGTTTTAGTTCGTACACTGCGAACACTGAAGCTTTCTTT. The encoded protein is CASSFSSYTANTEAFF. The chain is built from TRBV27 and TRBJ1-1; D call uncertain. Trimming took off 3 bases at V and 1 base at J, with 15 bases between the two ends. The CDR3 is 16 residues long. The germline V gene has CDR1 MNHEY and CDR2 SMNVEV (reference sequence).

This clonotype came up a few times. Being one base from a much bigger clone, this may be a read error. The rearrangement links TRBV6-1 to TRBJ2-1; D gene uncertain. CDR1 is MNHNS, CDR2 SASEGT, per germline. Between the trimmed V and J ends, which lost 7 bases and 12 bases, there was a span of 22 bases. This CDR3 has 14 residues. This chain's CDR3 is CASMPWLIEHVQFF. The CDR3 DNA reads as TGTGCCAGCATGCCCTGGCTAATAGAGCATGTGCAGTTCTTC.

This clonotype was counted between two and nine times. V usage is TRBV13 and J usage is TRBJ2-3; 9 bases align to TRBD1. The germline gives CDR1 PRHDT, CDR2 FYEKMQ (reference sequence). Germline trimming cut 5 bases from V and 6 bases from J; bases unmatched to any gene: 9. The CDR3 spans 15 residues. The CDR3: CASSPSDRGHDTQYF. The DNA for the CDR3 is TGTGCCAGCAGCCCCTCGGACAGGGGACACGATACGCAGTATTTT.

V usage is TRBV24-1 and J usage is TRBJ1-5; 7 bases agree with TRBD1. The CDR3 is 16 residues long. Unmatched junction bases numbered 8, after V lost 7 bases and J lost 0 bases. Germline V CDR1 and CDR2: KGHDR, SFDVKD. CDR3 sequence reads: CATSQGTAYSNQPQHF. The CDR3 DNA is TGTGCCACCAGCCAAGGGACAGCTTATAGCAATCAGCCCCAGCATTTT.

V gene TRBV25-1 combines with J gene TRBJ2-3, with D possibly being TRBD2 (6 bases). V was pared by 2 bases and J by 0 bases, with 15 bases between. The CDR3 has 17 residues. Germline V gene data show CDR1 as MGHDK and CDR2 as SYGVNS. CDR3 DNA sequence: TGTGCCAGCAGTGAACACCCGGACTACCAAAGCACAGATACGCAGTATTTT. The encoded protein is CASSEHPDYQSTDTQYF.

This clonotype appeared a few times. The J gene is TRBJ2-7, the V gene TRBV7-8, with 8 bases identical to TRBD1. Trimming at V came to 5 bases and at J to 5 bases, leaving 11 bases not matched to a gene. The CDR3 covers 15 residues. CDR1 is SGHVS and CDR2 is FQNEAQ in the germline V gene. As DNA, the CDR3 is TGTGCCAGCAGCCGGGCGGGGCAGGGGGCTAACGAGCAGTACTTC. Protein sequence: CASSRAGQGANEQYF.

J is TRBJ2-3 and V is TRBV5-1, with no clear D. CDR1 is SGHRS and CDR2 is YFSETQ in the germline V gene. The length of the CDR3 is 15 residues. The V end lost 1 base, the J end lost 0 bases, and 9 bases lay between the germline ends. CDR3 sequence reads: CASSLIGLSTDTQYF. In DNA, the CDR3 is TGCGCCAGCAGCTTGATCGGGCTTAGCACAGATACGCAGTATTTT.

This sequence joins TRBV6-5 and TRBJ2-1, with 11 bases that match TRBD2. Germline V gene lookup returns CDR1 MNHEY and CDR2 SVGAGI. The V gene end was trimmed by 9 bases and the J gene end by 7 bases; junction bases not matched to a gene: 8. This CDR3 is built from 14 residues. This chain's CDR3 is CASRASGRINEQFF. The CDR3 nucleotides are TGTGCCAGTCGCGCTAGCGGGAGGATAAATGAGCAGTTCTTC.

J is TRBJ2-7 and V is TRBV7-6, with a tentative D call TRBD1 (5 bases). Trimming pared 3 bases from V and 5 bases from J, leaving 17 bases between. This CDR3 region has 15 residues. Germline CDR1 is SGHVS and CDR2 is FNYEAQ. This CDR3 is CASSFTPGASDEQYF. In nucleotides, the CDR3 is TGTGCCAGCAGCTTCACTCCTGGGGCGTCGGACGAGCAGTACTTC.

This clonotype was recorded a few times. The rearrangement links TRBV20-1 to TRBJ1-2, with D perhaps TRBD1 (5 bases). Germline-derived CDR1 and CDR2 are DFQATT and SNEGSKA (reference sequence). V was trimmed by 0 bases and J by 13 bases, leaving 9 bases between them. The CDR3 covers 10 residues. The CDR3 DNA follows: TGCAGTGCTAGAGATCAGGGACTCACCTTC. It translates to CSARDQGLTF.